Presented here are 19 T cell receptor beta chains from one specimen sequenced in a study of T cell responses to AZD1222 COVID-19 vaccine. Sequenced by immunoSEQ multiplex PCR; TCRdb stores in-frame clones only, minus some. The sample lists over 100,000 clones; about 90% were seen once. Sample: peripheral blood, taken on day 0 of AZD1222 vaccination. All receptors derive from an adult in good health.

This chain uses TRBV27 with TRBJ2-2; D remains unclear. The CDR3 runs 14 residues. The germline V and J ends were trimmed by 0 bases and 10 bases, with 12 bases remaining between them. Per germline, CDR1 MNHEY and CDR2 SMNVEV (reference sequence). CDR3 residues: CASSLSLRVVELFF. The CDR3 bases are TGTGCCAGCAGTTTATCGCTTCGGGTGGTGGAGCTGTTTTTT.

The DNA of the CDR3 is TGTGCCAGTAGCCCTGCGGCCAGGACTGAAGCTTTCTTT. Translating it yields CASSPAARTEAFF. This chain links TRBV19 with TRBJ1-1; no clear D. This CDR3 spans 13 amino acids. The germline V and J ends were trimmed by 6 bases and 5 bases, with 13 bases remaining between them. Germline CDR1 reads LNHDA; CDR2 reads SQIVND (reference sequence).

V gene TRBV7-2 combines with J gene TRBJ1-1, with a weak D call TRBD1 (5 bases). Trimming took off 4 bases at V and 6 bases at J, with 12 bases between the two ends. In germline, CDR1 is SGHTA, CDR2 FQGNSA. The CDR3 contains 13 residues. CDR3 amino acids: CASSSRGGAEAFF. DNA for the CDR3: TGTGCCAGCAGCTCGAGGGGAGGGGCTGAAGCTTTCTTT.

This chain joins TRBV3-1 (or the pseudogene TRBV3-2) and TRBJ2-7; the match to TRBD1 covers 9 bases. The V gene end was trimmed by 1 base and the J gene end by 6 bases; junction bases not matched to a gene: 1. Germline V gene lookup returns CDR1 LGHDT and CDR2 YNNKEL (reference sequence). This CDR3 region has 13 residues. The DNA for the CDR3 is TGTGCCAGCAGCCAAGCGGGACAGGGCGAGCAGTACTTC. Protein product: CASSQAGQGEQYF.

The gene calls are TRBV11-2 and TRBJ2-5; D is ambiguous. Germline V gives CDR1 SGHAT, CDR2 FQNNGV. The CDR3 loop spans 15 amino acids. Trimming removed 5 bases from V and 0 bases from J, with 13 bases in between. The CDR3 reads CASSTGRLYQETQYF. As DNA, the CDR3 is TGTGCCAGCAGCACCGGACGGTTGTACCAAGAGACCCAGTACTTC.

CDR3 sequence reads: CASSADSENEKLFF. CDR3 in DNA: TGCGCCAGCAGCGCTGACAGTGAGAATGAAAAACTGTTTTTT. This chain links TRBV5-1 with TRBJ1-4, with D perhaps matching TRBD1 (5 bases). This CDR3 region has 14 residues. V was trimmed by 4 bases and J by 5 bases, leaving 12 bases between them. Germline assignment: CDR1 SGHRS and CDR2 YFSETQ.

The CDR3 coding sequence is TGCGCCAGCAGCTTCGGAGGAAGCTCCTACAATGAGCAGTTCTTC. It codes for CASSFGGSSYNEQFF. This chain links TRBV5-1 with TRBJ2-1; D perhaps matches TRBD2 (5 bases). This CDR3 comprises 15 residues. V shed 2 bases and J shed 0 bases, with 9 bases lying between them. Germline CDR1 is SGHRS and CDR2 is YFSETQ.

Regarding this clone: Compared with germline, one end of the junction differs, possibly owing to a read error. In nucleotides, the CDR3 is TGTGCCAGCAGCCTAGATCCCGGGGCTAGCTCCTACAATGAGCAGTTCTTC. This codes for CASSLDPGASSYNEQFF. The chain combines TRBV11-2 with TRBJ2-1; D tentatively reads TRBD1 or TRBD2 (5 bases each). Looked up from germline, CDR1 is SGHAT and CDR2 is FQNNGV. This CDR3 comprises 17 residues.

The chain joins TRBV11-2 to TRBJ1-2; 7 bases are shared with TRBD1. Trimming cost V 5 bases and J 8 bases; bases outside gene matches: 11. The CDR3 extends over 14 amino acids. The germline gives CDR1 SGHAT, CDR2 FQNNGV. The CDR3 region is CASSNQRGGDGYTF. Here the CDR3 DNA reads TGTGCCAGCAGCAACCAGCGAGGGGGCGACGGCTACACCTTC.

This clone was seen once. The chain is built from TRBV10-1 and TRBJ2-3; D gene unclear. The V end lost 3 bases, the J end lost 1 base, and 11 bases lay between the germline ends. CDR1 WNHNN and CDR2 SYGVQD come from the germline V gene (reference sequence). The CDR3 covers 15 residues. The CDR3 DNA is TGCGCCAGCAGTGAAAGCGATCTGGGCACAGATACGCAGTATTTT. This codes for CASSESDLGTDTQYF.

V usage is TRBV5-4 and J usage is TRBJ2-5; D may correspond to TRBD1 or TRBD2 (5 bases each). Germline V CDR1 and CDR2: SGHNT, YYREEE (reference sequence). The CDR3 has 15 residues. Trimming shortened V by 0 bases and J by 4 bases, and 13 bases separated the two germline ends. CDR3 coding DNA: TGTGCCAGCAGCTTGGCCGGGACGCACCGAGAGACCCAGTACTTC. Encoded protein: CASSLAGTHRETQYF. Supplemented by reference TRBV5-4 and TRBJ2-5, the full variable domain reads ETGVTQSPTHLIKTRGQQVTLRCSSQSGHNTVSWYQQALGQGPQFIFQYYREEENGRGNFPPRFSGLQFPNYSSELNVNALELDDSALYLCASSLAGTHRETQYFGPGTRLLVL.

This rearrangement joins TRBV20-1 to TRBJ2-7, with D possibly matching TRBD2 (6 bases). The CDR3 contains 11 residues. Germline CDR1 and CDR2: DFQATT and SNEGSKA (reference sequence). V was trimmed by 5 bases and J by 4 bases, leaving 9 bases between them. Here the CDR3 DNA reads TGCAGTGCTCCGGGACTTTACGAGCAGTACTTC. Amino acids: CSAPGLYEQYF.

The chain couples TRBV7-2 to TRBJ2-5; 7 bases match TRBD1. The CDR3 is 14 amino acids. V shed 3 bases and J 5 bases; nucleotides not matched to a gene: 6. CDR1 is SGHTA and CDR2 is FQGNSA in the germline V gene. The CDR3 DNA is TGTGCCAGCAGCTTGGGACAGTCTGGGGAGACCCAGTACTTC. Its translation: CASSLGQSGETQYF.

The V and J genes are TRBV6-5 and TRBJ1-2; D not resolved. This CDR3 contains 12 residues. Germline-derived CDR1 and CDR2 are MNHEY and SVGAGI. The germline V and J ends were trimmed by 2 bases and 4 bases, with 5 bases remaining between them. CDR3 residues: CASSYNSYGYTF. CDR3 bases: TGTGCCAGCAGTTACAACAGCTATGGCTACACCTTC.

The chain carries TRBV5-1 and TRBJ1-6; no reliable D call. This CDR3 contains 13 residues. The germline gives CDR1 SGHRS, CDR2 YFSETQ. Trimming took off 0 bases at V and 10 bases at J, with 8 bases between the two ends. CDR3 loop: CASSLDFGSPLHF. CDR3 nucleotides: TGCGCCAGCAGCTTGGATTTTGGGTCACCCCTCCACTTT.

The chain carries TRBV7-9 and TRBJ2-7, with 9 positions matching TRBD1. Unmatched junction bases numbered 7, after V lost 5 bases and J lost 5 bases. CDR1 is SEHNR, CDR2 FQNEAQ, per germline (reference sequence). The CDR3 has 14 amino acids. The chain's CDR3 is CASSRWTGDHEQYF. CDR3 DNA sequence: TGTGCCAGCAGCCGATGGACAGGGGACCACGAGCAGTACTTC.

This clone was found a few times. This rearrangement joins TRBV2 to TRBJ2-7; D is undetermined. This CDR3 contains 11 residues. Per germline, CDR1 SNHLY and CDR2 FYNNEI. The ends were cut back, 1 base at V and 4 bases at J, with 2 bases in the middle. CDR3 nucleotides: TGTGCCAGCAGTGAAGGGTACGAGCAGTACTTC. The encoded protein is CASSEGYEQYF.

The chain has TRBV5-6 and TRBJ1-6; D is unclear. This CDR3 comprises 16 residues. In germline, CDR1 is SGHDT, CDR2 YYEEEE. Deletions cut 3 bases from V and 7 bases from J, with 17 bases between. The chain's CDR3 is CASSSAGRTVNSPLHF. The CDR3 DNA reads as TGTGCCAGCAGCTCGGCCGGCCGGACCGTAAATTCACCCCTCCACTTT.

This chain joins TRBV30 and TRBJ1-5, with TRBD1 as a possible D gene (6 bases). This CDR3 spans 16 amino acids. V lost 3 bases and J 1 base, leaving 16 bases between the germline ends. The germline V gene encodes CDR1 GTSNPN and CDR2 SVGIG (reference sequence). The CDR3 spells CAWSLPGRGSNQPQHF. The CDR3 DNA follows: TGTGCCTGGAGCCTCCCGGGGAGGGGGAGCAATCAGCCCCAGCATTTT.